This TCR beta chain was documented in a study of T cells in Graves' hyperthyroidism and ophthalmopathy. For the study at large: The authors collected peripheral blood at initial diagnosis, before any treatment.

RNA transcripts were the template for amplifying TCR beta CDR3 regions. HTBI primers were employed in a first-round RT-PCR of the TCR CDR3. TCRdb reprocessed the multiplex PCR reads with MiXCR, giving one entry per CDR3 protein. Of 200,000 to 250,000 distinct CDR3 sequences in the sample, 15% to 20% were seen once. This clonotype was observed many times. Its specificity is not known. V dropped 2 bases and J dropped 2 bases, with 6 bases sitting between them. Germline CDR1 and CDR2: MDHEN and SYDVKM. This CDR3 comprises 13 residues. General observations from the study: Peripheral blood also featured most of the thyroid clonotypes expanded above 0.001. Ophthalmopathy cases were set apart from stable hyperthyroidism by a 13 V-J model.

The V gene is TRBV28, the J gene TRBJ1-2; D ambiguous. The specimen was blood. The receptor's source is a man between 45 and 60 years old with Graves' hyperthyroidism. The CDR3 DNA reads as TGTGCCAGCAGTTTAGATTCCAACTATGGCTACACCTTC. This codes for CASSLDSNYGYTF.